The 27 T cell receptor beta chains reported below all come from one sample, sequenced in a study of T cells in Graves' hyperthyroidism and ophthalmopathy. Amplification targeted TCR beta CDR3 regions from RNA transcripts. When the TCR CDR3 underwent first-round RT-PCR, the HTBI primer set was used. One entry per CDR3 protein, called by TCRdb with MiXCR from the multiplex PCR reads. The table has 750,000 to 950,000 distinct CDR3 sequences, around 39% seen once. Material: blood. These receptors were collected from a man aged 18 to 30 with Graves' hyperthyroidism.

This clonotype has ten or more counts. This rearrangement joins TRBV19 to TRBJ1-3; no clear D. Per germline, CDR1 LNHDA and CDR2 SQIVND (reference sequence). The CDR3 is 13 residues long. With 8 bases removed from V and 0 bases from J, the gap between germline ends came to 8 bases. CDR3 in amino acids: CASAHFSGNTIYF. The CDR3 DNA is TGTGCCAGTGCGCATTTCTCTGGAAACACCATATATTTT.

V usage is TRBV7-9 and J usage is TRBJ2-5; D remains unclear. This CDR3 is built from 14 residues. The ends were cut back, 6 bases at V and 1 base at J, with 12 bases in the middle. Germline CDR1 and CDR2: SEHNR and FQNEAQ (reference sequence). The CDR3 sequence: CASSRAGPQETQYF. The CDR3 DNA is TGTGCCAGCAGTAGAGCCGGGCCCCAAGAGACCCAGTACTTC.

Ten or more counts support this clonotype. This chain joins TRBV19 and TRBJ1-4, with 7 bases lining up with TRBD1. The germline CDR1 and CDR2 sequences are LNHDA and SQIVND (reference sequence). Germline trimming cut 4 bases from V and 4 bases from J; bases unmatched to any gene: 3. The CDR3 has 14 amino acids. CDR3 sequence (DNA): TGTGCCAGTAGTAGGACAGGCCTTAATGAAAAACTGTTTTTT. It codes for CASSRTGLNEKLFF.

J is TRBJ1-4 and V is TRBV4-3; D gene ambiguous. V shed 6 bases and J shed 3 bases, with 26 bases lying between them. The CDR3 is 19 residues long. From germline, CDR1 is LGHNA and CDR2 YSLEER. Here the CDR3 reads CASRAGRAKGVRANEKLFF. The CDR3 DNA follows: TGCGCCAGCAGGGCGGGAAGGGCTAAGGGAGTGCGGGCTAATGAAAAACTGTTTTTT.

Regarding this clonotype: At one boundary the junction diverges from the germline segment, which might be a read error. V and J are TRBV13 and TRBJ2-5, with D perhaps matching TRBD2 (6 bases). The CDR3 loop spans 16 amino acids. Germline V CDR1 and CDR2: PRHDT, FYEKMQ (reference sequence). The CDR3 DNA is TGCGCCAGCAGCCAAGGACGGGGGACCACCGGGGAGACCCAGTACTTC. Amino acid sequence: CASSQGRGTTGETQYF.

Comment on this clonotype: A much larger clone is a single base away; this may be a read error. The V and J genes are TRBV10-3 and TRBJ2-7; 7 bases are shared with TRBD1. V dropped 6 bases and J dropped 6; count of bases not matched to a gene: 11. This CDR3 is 14 amino acids long. Germline CDR1 ENHRY, CDR2 SYGVKD. CDR3 in amino acids: CAISLGQEVCEQYF. The CDR3 coding sequence is TGTGCCATCAGCCTCGGACAGGAGGTCTGCGAGCAGTACTTC.

The chain carries TRBV25-1 and TRBJ2-5; maybe TRBD2 (6 bases). The length of the CDR3 is 13 residues. V was trimmed by 6 bases and J by 5 bases, leaving 13 bases between them. Germline CDR1 and CDR2: MGHDK and SYGVNS. CDR3 sequence (DNA): TGTGCCAGCAGGCGGGACTCCCTCGAGACCCAGTACTTC. It translates to CASRRDSLETQYF. Looking up the rest from reference TRBV25-1 and TRBJ2-5 gives the full variable domain: EADIYQTPRYLVIGTGKKITLECSQTMGHDKMYWYQQDPGMELHLIHYSYGVNSTEKGDLSSESTVSRIRTEHFPLTLESARPSHTSQYLCASRRDSLETQYFGPGTRLLVL.

This clonotype was recorded a few times. The gene calls are TRBV14 and TRBJ1-3, with no clear D. CDR1 is SGHDN and CDR2 is FVKESK in the germline V gene. V lost 3 bases, J lost 7 bases, and 7 bases lay in between. The CDR3 has 12 amino acids. CDR3 region: CASSQARNTIYF. CDR3 nucleotide sequence: TGTGCCAGCAGCCAGGCACGGAACACCATATATTTT.

In its sample, this clonotype was seen many times. This chain joins TRBV2 and TRBJ1-3; D is uncertain. CDR1 SNHLY and CDR2 FYNNEI come from the germline V gene. Trimming pared 1 base from V and 2 bases from J, leaving 12 bases between. CDR3 length: 16 residues. For the CDR3, the DNA is TGTGCCAGCAGTGAAGGGGAGACAATGACTGGAAACACCATATATTTT. Translated: CASSEGETMTGNTIYF.

The V and J genes are TRBV25-1 and TRBJ1-2; D might be TRBD1 (5 bases). Trimming cost V 8 bases and J 3 bases, with 16 bases left between them. CDR3 length: 14 amino acids. The germline V gene has CDR1 MGHDK and CDR2 SYGVNS. The CDR3 region has the DNA TGTGCCAGCGTGCCCCGGGACGGCTACTATGGCTACACCTTC. Amino acid sequence: CASVPRDGYYGYTF.

This clonotype was counted between two and nine times. V usage is TRBV20-1 and J usage is TRBJ1-3; possible D gene TRBD1, 6 bases. The V end lost 0 bases, the J end lost 4 bases, and 13 bases lay between the germline ends. The germline gives CDR1 DFQATT, CDR2 SNEGSKA (reference sequence). CDR3 length: 15 amino acids. CDR3 sequence (DNA): TGCAGTGCTAGAGATTTTACAGGGTGGGGAAACACCATATATTTT. Translated: CSARDFTGWGNTIYF.

This clonotype occurred a few times. The V gene is TRBV5-5, the J gene TRBJ2-7, with 10 positions matching TRBD2. The V gene's germline CDR1 is SGHKS and CDR2 YYEKEE (reference sequence). The CDR3 sequence is 15 residues long. Losses at the gene ends were 4 bases for V and 2 bases for J; bases not matched to a gene: 6. The CDR3 is CASSQDSGGTYEQYF. In DNA, the CDR3 is TGTGCCAGCAGCCAAGATAGCGGGGGGACCTACGAGCAGTACTTC. The full variable domain, completed using reference TRBV5-5 and TRBJ2-7, is DAGVTQSPTHLIKTRGQQVTLRCSPISGHKSVSWYQQVLGQGPQFIFQYYEKEERGRGNFPDRFSARQFPNYSSELNVNALLLGDSALYLCASSQDSGGTYEQYFGPGTRLTVT.

Worth noting for this clonotype: A much larger clone sits a single nucleotide away, making a read error possible. The CDR3 loop reads CASSPRRVGNTIYF. The CDR3 coding sequence is TGTGCCAGCAGCCCGCGGAGGGTGGGAAACACCATATATTTT. The chain joins TRBV7-2 to TRBJ1-3; D ambiguous. The germline V gene encodes CDR1 SGHTA and CDR2 FQGNSA. Trimming left V 5 bases short and J 4 bases short, with 12 bases between. The CDR3 consists of 14 residues.

This clonotype has at least ten counts. The rearrangement joins TRBV20-1 to TRBJ1-5, with D possibly being TRBD1 (6 bases). The CDR3 length is 12 residues. Germline CDR1 is DFQATT and CDR2 is SNEGSKA (reference sequence). Trimming took off 6 bases at V and 3 bases at J, with 9 bases between the two ends. The CDR3 DNA follows: TGCAGTGCCAGGGGCCTCAATCAGCCCCAGCATTTT. Translated: CSARGLNQPQHF.

The table lists this clonotype with a few counts. The chain is built from TRBV4-3 and TRBJ2-7; perhaps TRBD1 as D (6 bases). Trimming took off 0 bases at V and 2 bases at J, with 11 bases between the two ends. Germline V gene lookup returns CDR1 LGHNA and CDR2 YSLEER. The CDR3 totals 15 residues. CDR3: CASSQDPTGAYEQYF. CDR3 coding DNA: TGCGCCAGCAGCCAAGATCCGACAGGAGCCTACGAGCAGTACTTC.

The chain employs TRBV7-8 and TRBJ1-1; 7 nucleotides line up with TRBD1. Unmatched junction bases numbered 10, after V lost 5 bases and J lost 1 base. The CDR3 has 16 amino acids. Germline lookup yields CDR1 SGHVS and CDR2 FQNEAQ. The CDR3 DNA is TGTGCCAGCAGCCAACCTCCGGGACAGACGAACACTGAAGCTTTCTTT. Translation: CASSQPPGQTNTEAFF.

The rearrangement uses TRBV7-8 and TRBJ2-2; the match to TRBD2 covers 8 bases. The CDR3 consists of 17 residues. The junction had 11 bases not matched to a gene; V was cut back by 5 bases and J by 3 bases. CDR1 is SGHVS, CDR2 FQNEAQ, per germline. The CDR3 loop reads CASSPRPGREDTGELFF. The CDR3 DNA reads as TGTGCCAGCAGCCCCCGTCCCGGGAGGGAGGACACCGGGGAGCTGTTTTTT.

This clonotype was picked up a small number of times. This sequence joins TRBV7-2 and TRBJ2-2, with TRBD1 matching over 10 bases. The CDR3 is made up of 16 amino acids. J lost 2 bases, V lost 1 base, and 1 base had no gene match. CDR1 is SGHTA, CDR2 FQGNSA, per germline. The CDR3 loop is CASSLGDRGNTGELFF. CDR3 nucleotide sequence: TGTGCCAGCAGCTTAGGGGACAGGGGCAACACCGGGGAGCTGTTTTTT.

There are many counts of this clonotype. The rearrangement uses TRBV29-1 and TRBJ2-5, with 7 bases identical to TRBD2. Germline V gene lookup returns CDR1 SQVTM and CDR2 ANQGSEA. The V and J ends lost 3 bases and 4 bases, in that order; junction bases with no gene match: 14. The CDR3 runs 16 residues. The CDR3 DNA reads as TGCAGCGTTGAGAGGAGGAGGCCCTGGGAGGGAGAGACCCAGTACTTC. Amino acid sequence: CSVERRRPWEGETQYF.

At least ten counts were recorded for this clonotype. This chain connects TRBV10-3 to TRBJ1-1; no reliable D call. Germline V gene lookup returns CDR1 ENHRY and CDR2 SYGVKD. Trimming removed 2 bases at V and 1 base at J, with 5 bases between. This CDR3 is 13 amino acids long. The chain's CDR3 is CAISEIPNTEAFF. The DNA for the CDR3 is TGTGCCATCAGTGAGATCCCGAACACTGAAGCTTTCTTT.

In the case of this clonotype: Since a much larger clone is just one base distant, this may be a read error. The genes are TRBV7-9 and TRBJ1-1; TRBD1 aligns across 9 bases. After removal of 2 bases from V and 3 bases from J, the junction contained 7 bases not matched to a gene. The CDR3 runs 16 residues. CDR1 SEHNR and CDR2 FQNEAQ come from the germline V gene (reference sequence). The CDR3 region has the DNA TGTGCCAGCAGCTTACCGGGACAGGGCAGGGACACTGAAGCTTTCTTT. Protein product: CASSLPGQGRDTEAFF.

This clonotype was observed many times. The chain uses TRBV29-1 and TRBJ2-7; 11 bases are shared with TRBD1. Germline CDR1 and CDR2: SQVTM and ANQGSEA. This CDR3 comprises 13 residues. J was trimmed by 6 bases and V by 3 bases; bases with no gene match: 4. The CDR3 loop is CSVEGTGGREQYF. The CDR3 DNA reads as TGCAGCGTTGAGGGGACAGGGGGACGCGAGCAGTACTTC.

V gene TRBV7-8 combines with J gene TRBJ1-5; the D is unclear. V was trimmed by 1 base and J by 7 bases, leaving 17 bases between them. This CDR3 is 16 amino acids long. Looked up from germline, CDR1 is SGHVS and CDR2 is FQNEAQ. DNA for the CDR3: TGTGCCAGCAGCTTAGTTTTGGGTTTAAACCGGCAGCCCCAGCATTTT. Its protein is CASSLVLGLNRQPQHF.

This clonotype has a single count. The CDR3 spells CASQLAGVTDTQYF. The CDR3, as DNA: TGTGCCTCCCAATTAGCGGGGGTCACAGATACGCAGTATTTT. The chain is built from TRBV10-3 and TRBJ2-3; 9 nucleotides match TRBD2. The CDR3 spans 14 residues. Germline trimming cut 11 bases from V and 2 bases from J; bases unmatched to any gene: 8. Germline V CDR1 and CDR2: ENHRY, SYGVKD.

The chain recombines TRBV29-1 with TRBJ1-2; D not certain. The CDR3 runs 11 residues. Germline V gene lookup returns CDR1 SQVTM and CDR2 ANQGSEA. Trimming left V 8 bases short and J 8 bases short, with 15 bases between. CDR3 coding DNA: TGCAGCCATGGACGGCTCTTGGGCTACACCTTC. Its translation is CSHGRLLGYTF.

This clonotype was picked up a small number of times. The chain joins TRBV12-3 or TRBV12-4 to TRBJ1-1; unclear D gene. The V end lost 3 bases, the J end lost 8 bases, and 16 bases lay between the germline ends. The CDR3 consists of 14 residues. CDR3 protein: CASSFIYGRAEAFF. In DNA form, the CDR3 reads TGTGCCAGCAGTTTCATTTATGGGAGAGCCGAAGCTTTCTTT.

In this sample, this clonotype turned up many times. This chain links TRBV10-3 with TRBJ1-1; D gene unclear. Germline V CDR1 and CDR2: ENHRY, SYGVKD. The length of the CDR3 is 13 residues. Trimming took 3 bases from V and 4 from J, leaving 9 bases between them. The CDR3 DNA is TGTGCCATCAGTGACAATCTCAGCACTGAAGCTTTCTTT. It translates to CAISDNLSTEAFF.